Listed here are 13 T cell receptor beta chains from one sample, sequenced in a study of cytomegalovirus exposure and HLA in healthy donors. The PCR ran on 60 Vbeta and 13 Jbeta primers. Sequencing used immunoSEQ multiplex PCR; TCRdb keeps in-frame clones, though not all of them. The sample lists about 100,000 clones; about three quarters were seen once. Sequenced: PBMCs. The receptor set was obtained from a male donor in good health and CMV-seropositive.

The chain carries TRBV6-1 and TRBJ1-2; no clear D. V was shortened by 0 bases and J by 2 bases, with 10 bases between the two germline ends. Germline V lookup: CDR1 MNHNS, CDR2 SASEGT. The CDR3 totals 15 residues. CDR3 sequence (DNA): TGTGCCAGCAGTGAAGCCTTCGACGGGAACTATGGCTACACCTTC. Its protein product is CASSEAFDGNYGYTF.

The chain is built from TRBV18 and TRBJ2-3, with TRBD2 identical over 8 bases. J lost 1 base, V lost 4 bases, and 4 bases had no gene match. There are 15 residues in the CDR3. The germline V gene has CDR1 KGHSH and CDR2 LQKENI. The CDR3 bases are TGTGCCAGCTCACGAGCGGGGGTAGGCACAGATACGCAGTATTTT. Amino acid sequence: CASSRAGVGTDTQYF.

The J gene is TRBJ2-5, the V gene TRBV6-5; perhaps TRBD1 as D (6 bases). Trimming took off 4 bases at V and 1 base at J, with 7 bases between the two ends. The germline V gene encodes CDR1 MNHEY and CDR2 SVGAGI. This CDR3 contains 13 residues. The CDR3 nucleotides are TGTGCCAGCAGTTCGACAGGCCAAGAGACCCAGTACTTC. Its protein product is CASSSTGQETQYF.

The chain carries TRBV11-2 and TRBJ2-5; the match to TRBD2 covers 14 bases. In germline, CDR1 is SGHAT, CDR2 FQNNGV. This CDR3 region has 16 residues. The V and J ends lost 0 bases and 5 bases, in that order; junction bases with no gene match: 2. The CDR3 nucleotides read TGTGCCAGCAGCTTAGAAGGACTAGCGGGGGGTGAGACCCAGTACTTC. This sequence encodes CASSLEGLAGGETQYF.

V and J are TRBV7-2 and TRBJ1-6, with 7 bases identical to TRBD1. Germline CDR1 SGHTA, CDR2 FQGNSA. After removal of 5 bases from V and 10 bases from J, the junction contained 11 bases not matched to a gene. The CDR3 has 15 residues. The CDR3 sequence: CASSAARQGPSPLHF. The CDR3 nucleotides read TGTGCCAGCAGCGCCGCAAGACAGGGACCCTCACCCCTCCACTTT.

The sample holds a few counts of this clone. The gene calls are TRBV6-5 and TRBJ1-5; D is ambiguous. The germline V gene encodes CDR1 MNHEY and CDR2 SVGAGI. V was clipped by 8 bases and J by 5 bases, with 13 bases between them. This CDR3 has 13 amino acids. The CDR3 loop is CASSRHKDQPQHF. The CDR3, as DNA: TGTGCCAGCTCGAGACATAAGGATCAGCCCCAGCATTTT.

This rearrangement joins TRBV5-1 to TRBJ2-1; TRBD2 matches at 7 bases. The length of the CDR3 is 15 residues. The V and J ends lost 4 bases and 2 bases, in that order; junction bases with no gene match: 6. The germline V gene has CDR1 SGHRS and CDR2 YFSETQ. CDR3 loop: CASSTGLEPYNEQFF. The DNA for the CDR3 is TGCGCCAGCAGCACCGGACTAGAGCCCTACAATGAGCAGTTCTTC.

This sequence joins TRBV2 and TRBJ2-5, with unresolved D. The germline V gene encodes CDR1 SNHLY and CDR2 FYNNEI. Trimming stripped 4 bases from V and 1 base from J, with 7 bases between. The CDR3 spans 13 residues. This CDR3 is CASSGLFQETQYF. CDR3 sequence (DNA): TGTGCCAGCAGTGGACTGTTCCAAGAGACCCAGTACTTC.

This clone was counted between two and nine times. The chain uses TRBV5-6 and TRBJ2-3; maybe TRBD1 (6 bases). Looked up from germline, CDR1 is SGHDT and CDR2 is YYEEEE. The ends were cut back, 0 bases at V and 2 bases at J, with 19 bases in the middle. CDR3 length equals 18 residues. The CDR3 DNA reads TGTGCCAGCAGCTTGGAGGTCTGGGGGCCTGAGATCACAGATACGCAGTATTTT. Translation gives CASSLEVWGPEITDTQYF.

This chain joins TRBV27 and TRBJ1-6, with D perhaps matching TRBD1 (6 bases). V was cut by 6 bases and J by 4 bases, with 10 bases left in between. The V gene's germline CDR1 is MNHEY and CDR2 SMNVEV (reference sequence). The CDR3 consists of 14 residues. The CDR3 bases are TGTGCCAGCAGGGGGGCAGGGTATAATTCACCCCTCCACTTT. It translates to CASRGAGYNSPLHF.

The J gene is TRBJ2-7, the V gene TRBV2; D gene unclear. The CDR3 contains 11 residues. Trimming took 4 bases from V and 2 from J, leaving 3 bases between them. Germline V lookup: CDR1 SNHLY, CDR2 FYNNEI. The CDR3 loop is CASSATYEQYF. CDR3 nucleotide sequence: TGTGCCAGCAGTGCCACCTACGAGCAGTACTTC. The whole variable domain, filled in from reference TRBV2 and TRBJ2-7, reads EPEVTQTPSHQVTQMGQEVILRCVPISNHLYFYWYRQILGQKVEFLVSFYNNEISEKSEIFDDQFSVERPDGSNFTLKIRSTKLEDSAMYFCASSATYEQYFGPGTRLTVT.

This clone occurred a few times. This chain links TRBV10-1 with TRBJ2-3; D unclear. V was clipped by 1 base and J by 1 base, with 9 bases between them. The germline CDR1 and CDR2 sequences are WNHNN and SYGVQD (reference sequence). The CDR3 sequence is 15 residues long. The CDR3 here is CASSEWPTGTDTQYF. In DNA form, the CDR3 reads TGCGCCAGCAGTGAGTGGCCGACTGGCACAGATACGCAGTATTTT.

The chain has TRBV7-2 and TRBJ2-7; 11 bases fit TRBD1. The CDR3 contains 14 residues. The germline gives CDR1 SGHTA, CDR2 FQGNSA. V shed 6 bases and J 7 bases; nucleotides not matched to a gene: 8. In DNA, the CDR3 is TGTGCCAGCAGTTGGACAGGGGGCGCGGATGAGCAGTACTTC. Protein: CASSWTGGADEQYF.